The clone carrying this TCR beta chain has at least ten counts. The antigen remains unidentified. This entry belongs to a study of CD8 T cells in ankylosing spondylitis. Quantitative barcoded 5'-RACE was used to prepare TCR beta libraries. TCRdb re-derived calls from the 5' RACE reads in MiXCR, one entry per CDR3 protein. This table has more than 100,000 distinct CDR3 sequences, roughly a sixth appearing once. Notes on the study in general: Among TCR beta sequences, a motif of roughly 8 highly homologous variants appeared characteristic of ankylosing spondylitis blood. Disease-linked clones proved CD8+ and comparatively uncommon in peripheral blood. Matched synovial fluid from ankylosing spondylitis patients was reported to be enriched for disease-linked clones.

The sequenced sample was blood, either unsorted or a sorted T cell fraction (not recorded which). The receptor was isolated from a male donor with ankylosing spondylitis.

CDR3 DNA: TGTGCCAGCAGTTACAGGGGATCCTACAATGAGCAGTTCTTC. As protein: CASSYRGSYNEQFF. This chain joins TRBV27 and TRBJ2-1; TRBD1 matches at 7 bases. J lost 1 base, V lost 4 bases, and 1 base had no gene match. This CDR3 is 14 amino acids long. Germline values: CDR1 MNHEY, CDR2 SMNVEV (reference sequence).